This TCR beta chain appears in the sequencing data of a study of glioma-infiltrating T cells after dendritic cell vaccination. General study points: The cohort had few patients with full blood and tumor sets. Survival was not directly related to TCR clonality in these patients. Patients with more pretreatment TILs had longer time to progression and survival.

To note about this clone: Antigen specificity is unknown.

Generated by immunoSEQ multiplex PCR, the TCRdb table keeps only in-frame clones and is missing some. Among over 90,000 clones listed, 85% to 90% were seen once. This CDR3 has 14 amino acids. Trimming left V 0 bases short and J 4 bases short, with 10 bases between. CDR1 and CDR2 from the germline V gene are MGHRA and YSYEKL. The rearrangement links TRBV4-1 to TRBJ2-7; D uncertain. The sample in question was blood, obtained before dendritic cell vaccination. The clonotype originates from a human donor with glioblastoma. Here the CDR3 reads CASSQDSLAYEQYF. CDR3 coding DNA: TGCGCCAGCAGCCAAGATTCGTTAGCTTACGAGCAGTACTTC.